This is a list of T cell receptor beta chains from one sample in a study of blood T cell repertoires in COVID-19. Sequenced by immunoSEQ multiplex PCR; TCRdb stores in-frame clones only, minus some. The sample lists under 170,000 clones, about nine tenths occurring once. Specimen: peripheral blood. These receptors were obtained from a woman between 55 and 75 years old with active or convalescent COVID-19. Both conserved end residues are part of each CDR3. The D gene is left open where the match is weak. A row's size may be missing; if present it is once, few, many or a size class.

TRBJ2-5,TRBD2,TRBV29-1,NA,TGCAGCGTCTTGGGGGGAGGGGAGACCCAGTACTTC,CSVLGGGETQYF
TRBJ2-7,TRBD2,TRBV5-1,NA,TGCGCCAGCAGCCTGACTAGCGGCTCTCCATCCTACGAGCAGTACTTC,CASSLTSGSPSYEQYF
TRBJ2-1,TRBD2,TRBV4-1,NA,TGCGCCAGCAGCCAAGTGTCGACTAGCGGGAATGAGCAGTTCTTC,CASSQVSTSGNEQFF
TRBJ2-3,TRBD2,TRBV9,NA,TGTGCCAGCAGCGTAGTAGCAATAGCGGGGGTGTATACGCAGTATTTT,CASSVVAIAGVYTQYF
TRBJ2-1,TRBD2,TRBV6-6,NA,TGTGCCAGCAGACCAACCGGGACTAGCGGATACAATGAGCAGTTCTTC,CASRPTGTSGYNEQFF
TRBJ2-7,TRBD2,TRBV15,NA,TGTGCCACCAGCAGAGATAGCGGGGGGGCGGGATACGAGCAGTACTTC,CATSRDSGGAGYEQYF
TRBJ2-3,TRBD2,TRBV3-1/TRBV3-2,NA,TGTGCCAGCAGCCAAGATCCCCCGGGGGGGCTGGGAGATACGCAGTATTTT,CASSQDPPGGLGDTQYF
TRBJ2-2,NA,TRBV7-9,few,TGTGCCAGCACCCTTTTAGTCACCGGGGAGCTGTTTTTT,CASTLLVTGELFF
TRBJ1-2,TRBD1,TRBV11-2,NA,TGTGCCAGCAGCTTAAACAGGGGCGGCTACACCTTC,CASSLNRGGYTF
TRBJ2-7,TRBD1,TRBV19,few,TGTGCCAGTAAGACAGGGCCCGGCTACGAGCAGTACTTC,CASKTGPGYEQYF
TRBJ1-1,NA,TRBV12-3/TRBV12-4,NA,TGTGCCAGCAGTTTAGGGGTCGGGGCTGAAGCTTTCTTT,CASSLGVGAEAFF
TRBJ1-4,TRBD1,TRBV10-3,NA,TGTGCCATCAGTGGCGGACAGGATGAAAAACTGTTTTTT,CAISGGQDEKLFF
TRBJ2-5,TRBD1,TRBV2,NA,TGTGCCAGCAGTGTTAACAGGGGTGGGGAGACCCAGTACTTC,CASSVNRGGETQYF
TRBJ1-4,TRBD1,TRBV7-8,once,TGTGCCAGCAGCAGGACAGGGACTGAAAAACTGTTTTTT,CASSRTGTEKLFF
TRBJ1-4,TRBD1,TRBV4-1,NA,TGCGCCAGCAGCCAAGTGGACAGGGAGTCTGAAAAACTGTTTTTT,CASSQVDRESEKLFF
TRBJ1-2,TRBD1,TRBV6-5,once,TGTGCCAGCAGAACAGGGGTCAGCGGCTATGGCTACACCTTC,CASRTGVSGYGYTF
TRBJ1-2,NA,TRBV25-1,NA,TGTGCCAGCAGTGAATGGGGTCAGGGCGATGGCTACACCTTC,CASSEWGQGDGYTF
TRBJ1-1,NA,TRBV7-3,NA,TGTGCCAGCAGCACCCACGGAGCTGGGGGGGGAACTGAAGCTTTCTTT,CASSTHGAGGGTEAFF
TRBJ1-1,NA,TRBV4-3,NA,TGCGCCAGCAGCCAAGTAGACAGGTTCGGGACTGAAGCTTTCTTT,CASSQVDRFGTEAFF
TRBJ2-5,NA,TRBV2,NA,TGTGCCGGAGGGGGCAGGGGGTTCCAAGAGACCCAGTACTTC,CAGGGRGFQETQYF
TRBJ1-2,TRBD1,TRBV10-3,NA,TGTGCCATCAGCGCGGACAGGGGCTATGGCTACACCTTC,CAISADRGYGYTF
TRBJ2-7,TRBD2,TRBV7-6,once,TGTGCCAGCAGCTTACTAGCGGGCTCCTACGAGCAGTACTTC,CASSLLAGSYEQYF
TRBJ1-5,NA,TRBV19,NA,TGTGCCAGTAGACAAAGGGCGGGGAGCAATCAGCCCCAGCATTTT,CASRQRAGSNQPQHF
TRBJ1-2,NA,TRBV11-2,NA,TGTGCCAGCAGCCCGGACAGCCTATATGGCTACACCTTC,CASSPDSLYGYTF
TRBJ2-1,TRBD2,TRBV3-1/TRBV3-2,NA,TGTGCCAGCAGCCGGTTAGCGGGGGCCTTCTACAATGAGCAGTTCTTC,CASSRLAGAFYNEQFF
TRBJ1-1,TRBD1,TRBV19,few,TGTGCCAGTATTTCAGGGGGATCGAAAACTGAAGCTTTCTTT,CASISGGSKTEAFF
TRBJ2-6,TRBD1,TRBV6-5,NA,TGTGCCAGCGTGCAAGGGGGCGCTGGGGCCAACGTCCTGACTTTC,CASVQGGAGANVLTF
TRBJ1-2,NA,TRBV7-2,NA,TGTGCCAGCAGCTTAGAGGGGCAGGCTAACTATGGCTACACCTTC,CASSLEGQANYGYTF
TRBJ1-1,NA,TRBV12-3/TRBV12-4,NA,TGTGCCAGCAGCCTTCATTCGGACACTGAAGCTTTCTTT,CASSLHSDTEAFF
TRBJ2-1,NA,TRBV2,NA,TGTGCCAGCAGCCGAAGTTCGGACTCCCCTTTCTTC,CASSRSSDSPFF
TRBJ1-1,NA,TRBV9,once,TGTGCCAGCAGCGCAGGTATGGGGAGGGCTTTCTTT,CASSAGMGRAFF
TRBJ2-5,TRBD2,TRBV3-1/TRBV3-2,NA,TGTGCCAGCAGCGATCCCGGGACTAGCGGGCCTTTGGGAAAGACCCAGTACTTC,CASSDPGTSGPLGKTQYF
TRBJ2-2,NA,TRBV9,NA,TGTGCCAGCAGCGTAGGCTATAGCGGAGGACGAGGGGAGCTGTTTTTT,CASSVGYSGGRGELFF
TRBJ2-7,TRBD1,TRBV7-8,NA,TGTGCCAGCAGCCCGCAGACAGGGTTCTCCTACGAGCAGTACTTC,CASSPQTGFSYEQYF
TRBJ2-1,NA,TRBV5-4,NA,TGTGCCAGCAGCTTGGCCGGGAAACCCTCCTACAATGAGCAGTTCTTC,CASSLAGKPSYNEQFF
TRBJ1-1,NA,TRBV21-1,few,TGTGCCAGCAGCCGTAGGGCGACAGGGGCCTACACTGAAGCTTTCTTT,CASSRRATGAYTEAFF
TRBJ2-3,TRBD1,TRBV11-3,NA,TGTGCCAGCAGCCCGGGACAGACTTCAGATACGCAGTATTTT,CASSPGQTSDTQYF
TRBJ1-6,TRBD1,TRBV4-3,NA,TGCGCCAGCAGCCGGGACAGCCTAAATTCACCCCTCCACTTT,CASSRDSLNSPLHF
TRBJ1-1,NA,TRBV19,NA,TGTGCCAGTAGTATTGGGCACACTGAAGCTTTCTTT,CASSIGHTEAFF
TRBJ2-7,NA,TRBV10-3,NA,TGTGCCATCAGTGAAGGGACAAAACCGGAGCAGTACTTC,CAISEGTKPEQYF
TRBJ1-3,NA,TRBV6-5,NA,TGTGCCACCGCGAGGGCTGGAAACACCATATATTTT,CATARAGNTIYF
TRBJ2-7,TRBD2,TRBV7-2,NA,TGTGCCAGCAGCTTAGGGCTAGCGGACTCCTACGAGCAGTACTTC,CASSLGLADSYEQYF
TRBJ1-6,NA,TRBV11-3,NA,TGTGCCAGCAGTTTGGGGGGGTACTCACCCCTCCACTTT,CASSLGGYSPLHF
TRBJ2-7,NA,TRBV11-3,once,TGTGCCAGCAGCTTAGACAGGTACGAGCAGTACTTC,CASSLDRYEQYF
TRBJ1-6,NA,TRBV6-4,NA,TGTGCCAGCAGTGAGGGACCGGGACTACGTTCACCCCTCCACTTT,CASSEGPGLRSPLHF
TRBJ1-1,NA,TRBV4-3,NA,TGCGCCAGCAGCCAAGATGCGGGGGTGAACACTGAAGCTTTCTTT,CASSQDAGVNTEAFF
TRBJ2-2,NA,TRBV3-1/TRBV3-2,NA,TGTGCCAGCAGCCAACAGGTTAGCACCGGGGAGCTGTTTTTT,CASSQQVSTGELFF
TRBJ1-5,NA,TRBV2,NA,TGTGCCAGCAGTGAGGTCGAGGAGTATCAGCCCCAGCATTTT,CASSEVEEYQPQHF
TRBJ2-2,NA,TRBV4-1,NA,TGCGCCAGCAGCCCTAACACCGGGGAGCTGTTTTTT,CASSPNTGELFF
TRBJ2-7,NA,TRBV29-1,NA,TGCAGCGTTGGGTTGCGGCTGGGCTACGAGCAGTACTTC,CSVGLRLGYEQYF
TRBJ2-1,TRBD2,TRBV30,NA,TGTGCCTGGAGCCGGGGGGGGGACAATGAGCAGTTCTTC,CAWSRGGDNEQFF